The 3 T cell receptor beta chains below come from one sample, sequenced in a study of cytomegalovirus exposure and HLA in healthy donors. The PCR used 60 Vbeta and 13 Jbeta primers. The method was immunoSEQ multiplex PCR; TCRdb's version includes in-frame clones alone and lacks a portion of them. Among around 150,000 clones listed, 65% to 80% were seen once. Sequenced: PBMCs. These receptor sequences come from a young man in good health and CMV-seropositive.

Concerning this clone: Other DNA sequences in this sample translate to the same CDR3. The chain employs TRBV11-2 and TRBJ2-3, with 12 bases fitting TRBD2. The CDR3 totals 16 residues. J gave up 0 bases and V 8 bases, and 6 bases lay outside the gene matches. Germline V CDR1 and CDR2: SGHAT, FQNNGV. The CDR3 protein is CASSLGTSGSTDTQYF. CDR3 sequence (DNA): TGTGCCAGCTCGTTGGGGACTAGCGGGAGCACAGATACGCAGTATTTT.

V is TRBV18 and J is TRBJ1-2; no clear D. The germline gives CDR1 KGHSH, CDR2 LQKENI. The CDR3 sequence is 14 residues long. V gave up 2 bases and J gave up 4 bases, with 11 bases separating them. CDR3 sequence (DNA): TGTGCCAGCTCACCATGGCAGGACTCCTATGGCTACACCTTC. This codes for CASSPWQDSYGYTF.

The chain employs TRBV6-5 and TRBJ1-2; 8 nucleotides agree with TRBD1. With V trimmed by 0 bases and J by 7 bases, 10 bases remained unmatched. The germline V gene encodes CDR1 MNHEY and CDR2 SVGAGI. This CDR3 comprises 16 residues. The CDR3 here is CASSYSTAGGAGGYTF. Here the CDR3 DNA reads TGTGCCAGCAGTTACTCGACGGCAGGGGGCGCGGGTGGCTACACCTTC.